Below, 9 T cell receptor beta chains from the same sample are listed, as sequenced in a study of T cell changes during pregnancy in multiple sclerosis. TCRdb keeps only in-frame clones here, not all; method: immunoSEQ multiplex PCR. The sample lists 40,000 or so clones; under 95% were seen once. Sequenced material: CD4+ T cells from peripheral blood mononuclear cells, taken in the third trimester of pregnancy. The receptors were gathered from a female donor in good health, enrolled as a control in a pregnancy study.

The CDR3, as DNA: TGTGCCATCAGTGAGGGGACAGGGGGCACAGATACGCAGTATTTT. This translates into CAISEGTGGTDTQYF. The chain is built from TRBV10-3 and TRBJ2-3; 10 bases line up with TRBD1. Germline V gene sequence: CDR1 ENHRY, CDR2 SYGVKD. The CDR3 is made up of 15 amino acids. Trimming took 2 bases from V and 1 from J; bases not matched to a gene: 0.

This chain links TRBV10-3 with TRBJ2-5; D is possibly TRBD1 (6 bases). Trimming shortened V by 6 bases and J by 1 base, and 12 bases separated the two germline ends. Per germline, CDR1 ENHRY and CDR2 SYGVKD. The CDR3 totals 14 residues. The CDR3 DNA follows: TGTGCCATCAGGCACGACAGGCTCCAAGAGACCCAGTACTTC. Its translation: CAIRHDRLQETQYF.

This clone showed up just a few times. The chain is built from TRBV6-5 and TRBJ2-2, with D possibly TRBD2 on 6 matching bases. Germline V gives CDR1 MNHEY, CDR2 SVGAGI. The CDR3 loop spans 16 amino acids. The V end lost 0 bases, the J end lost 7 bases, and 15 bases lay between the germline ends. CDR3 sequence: CASSYSSTSYVGELFF. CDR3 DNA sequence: TGTGCCAGCAGTTACTCAAGTACTAGCTACGTCGGGGAGCTGTTTTTT.

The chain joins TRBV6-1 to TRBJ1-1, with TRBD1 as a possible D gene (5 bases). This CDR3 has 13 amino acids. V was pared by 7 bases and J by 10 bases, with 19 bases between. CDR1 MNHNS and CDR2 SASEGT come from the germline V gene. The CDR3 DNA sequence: TGTGCCAGCATCGTGAGGGGCCACGGGGGAGCTTTCTTT. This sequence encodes CASIVRGHGGAFF.

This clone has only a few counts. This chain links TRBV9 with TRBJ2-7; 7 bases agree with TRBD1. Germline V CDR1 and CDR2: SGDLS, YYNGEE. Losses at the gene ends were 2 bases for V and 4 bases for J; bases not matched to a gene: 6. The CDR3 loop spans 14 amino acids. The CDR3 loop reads CASSVTGQAYEQYF. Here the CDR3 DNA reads TGTGCCAGCAGCGTGACCGGACAGGCATACGAGCAGTACTTC.

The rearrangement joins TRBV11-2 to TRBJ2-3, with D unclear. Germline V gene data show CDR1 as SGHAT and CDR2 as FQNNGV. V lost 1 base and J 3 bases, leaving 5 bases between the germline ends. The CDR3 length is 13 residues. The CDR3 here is CASSLAGTDTQYF. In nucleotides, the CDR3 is TGTGCCAGCAGCTTAGCGGGTACAGATACGCAGTATTTT.

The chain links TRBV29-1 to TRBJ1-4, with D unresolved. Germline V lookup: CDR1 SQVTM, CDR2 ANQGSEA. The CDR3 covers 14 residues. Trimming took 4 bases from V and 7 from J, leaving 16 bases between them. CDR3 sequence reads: CSVAVGNSGEKLFF. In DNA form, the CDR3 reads TGCAGCGTTGCCGTCGGCAATTCGGGTGAAAAACTGTTTTTT.

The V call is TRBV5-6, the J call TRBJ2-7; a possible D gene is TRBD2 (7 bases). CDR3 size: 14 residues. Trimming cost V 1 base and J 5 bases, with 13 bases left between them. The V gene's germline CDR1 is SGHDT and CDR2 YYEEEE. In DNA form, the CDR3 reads TGTGCCAGCAGCTTGCGGGGGGCGGGAAACGAGCAGTACTTC. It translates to CASSLRGAGNEQYF.

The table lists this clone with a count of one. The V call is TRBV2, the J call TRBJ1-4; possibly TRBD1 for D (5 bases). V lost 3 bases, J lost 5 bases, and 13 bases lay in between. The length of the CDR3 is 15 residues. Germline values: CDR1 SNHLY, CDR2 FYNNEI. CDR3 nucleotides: TGTGCCAGCAGTGATTTAGGGGCCCGCAATGAAAAACTGTTTTTT. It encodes CASSDLGARNEKLFF.